This entry concerns a single TCR beta chain. V was cut by 5 bases and J by 2 bases, with 10 bases left in between. The germline gives CDR1 SGHTA, CDR2 FQGNSA. This CDR3 spans 14 amino acids. This table comes from immunoSEQ multiplex PCR, and its TCRdb copy is limited to in-frame clones, with some not included. This table has 35,000 to 45,000 clones, 80% to 90% appearing once. The sample originates from a study of T cell clonotyping in hematopoietic cell transplantation. The sequence was collected from a woman between 40 and 50 years old in good health. Some clones in this sample may be carry-over from other donors' samples. The chain joins TRBV7-2 to TRBJ2-4; D gene unclear. Sequenced sample: peripheral blood mononuclear cells. The CDR3 DNA follows: TGTGCCAGCAGCACTTCTCATACCAAAAACATTCAGTACTTC. This sequence encodes CASSTSHTKNIQYF.